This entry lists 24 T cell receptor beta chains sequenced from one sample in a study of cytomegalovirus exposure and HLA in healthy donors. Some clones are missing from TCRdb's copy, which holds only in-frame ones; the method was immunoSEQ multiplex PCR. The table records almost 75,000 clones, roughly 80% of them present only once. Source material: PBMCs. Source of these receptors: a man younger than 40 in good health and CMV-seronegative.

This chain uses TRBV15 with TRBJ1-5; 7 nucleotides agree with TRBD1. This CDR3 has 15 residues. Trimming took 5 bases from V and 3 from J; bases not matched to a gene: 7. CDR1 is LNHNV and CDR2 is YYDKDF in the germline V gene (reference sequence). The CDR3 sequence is CATSQTGTDNQPQHF. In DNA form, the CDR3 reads TGTGCCACCAGCCAAACCGGGACAGACAATCAGCCCCAGCATTTT.

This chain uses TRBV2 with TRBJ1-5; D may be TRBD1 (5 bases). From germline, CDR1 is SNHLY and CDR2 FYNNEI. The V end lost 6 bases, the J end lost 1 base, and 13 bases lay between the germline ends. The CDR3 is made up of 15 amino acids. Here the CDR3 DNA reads TGTGCCAGCAGCTCGGACAATTTAAGCAATCAGCCCCAGCATTTT. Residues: CASSSDNLSNQPQHF.

CDR3 bases: TGTGCCAGCAGTGACCCGGACAGTATCAATCAGCCCCAGCATTTT. Amino acid sequence: CASSDPDSINQPQHF. The rearrangement uses TRBV6-6 and TRBJ1-5, with D maybe TRBD1 (6 bases). The CDR3 extends over 15 amino acids. Trimming pared 5 bases from V and 3 bases from J, leaving 14 bases between. Germline V gene data show CDR1 as MNHNY and CDR2 as SVGAGI (reference sequence).

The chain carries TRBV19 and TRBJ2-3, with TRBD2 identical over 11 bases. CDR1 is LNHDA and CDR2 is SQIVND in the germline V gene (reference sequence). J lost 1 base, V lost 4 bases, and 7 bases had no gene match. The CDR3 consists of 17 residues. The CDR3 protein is CASSSDELAGGTDTQYF. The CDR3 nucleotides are TGTGCCAGTAGTAGCGACGAACTAGCGGGAGGCACAGATACGCAGTATTTT.

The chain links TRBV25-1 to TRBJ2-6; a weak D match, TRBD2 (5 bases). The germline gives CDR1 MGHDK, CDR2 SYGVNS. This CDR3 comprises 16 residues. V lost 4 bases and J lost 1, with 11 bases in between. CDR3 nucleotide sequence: TGTGCCAGCAGTGGGAGCGGAGATTCTGGGGCCAACGTCCTGACTTTC. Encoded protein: CASSGSGDSGANVLTF. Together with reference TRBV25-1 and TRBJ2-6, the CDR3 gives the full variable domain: EADIYQTPRYLVIGTGKKITLECSQTMGHDKMYWYQQDPGMELHLIHYSYGVNSTEKGDLSSESTVSRIRTEHFPLTLESARPSHTSQYLCASSGSGDSGANVLTFGAGSRLTVL.

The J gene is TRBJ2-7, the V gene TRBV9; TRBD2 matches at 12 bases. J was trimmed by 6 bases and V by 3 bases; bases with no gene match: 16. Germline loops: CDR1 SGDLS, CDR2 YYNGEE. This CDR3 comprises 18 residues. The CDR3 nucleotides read TGTGCCAGCAGCGACGGGACTAGCGGGTCCTACACGTTGGGCGAGCAGTACTTC. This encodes CASSDGTSGSYTLGEQYF.

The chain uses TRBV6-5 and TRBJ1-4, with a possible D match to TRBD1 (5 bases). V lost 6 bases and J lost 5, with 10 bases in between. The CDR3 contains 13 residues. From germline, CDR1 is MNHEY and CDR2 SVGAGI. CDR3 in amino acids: CASSAGLNEKLFF. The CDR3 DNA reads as TGTGCCAGCAGCGCGGGACTAAATGAAAAACTGTTTTTT.

The CDR3 region is CASSLGTAGQPQHF. Here the CDR3 DNA reads TGTGCCAGCAGCTTAGGGACAGCGGGTCAGCCCCAGCATTTT. V usage is TRBV13 and J usage is TRBJ1-5; TRBD1 is a possible D gene (5 bases). This CDR3 contains 14 residues. CDR1 is PRHDT, CDR2 FYEKMQ, per germline (reference sequence). With 0 bases removed from V and 6 bases from J, the gap between germline ends came to 9 bases.

DNA of the CDR3: TGTGCCAGCAGTTACTCCGGCGGAACCGTATATGGCTACACCTTC. It is translated as CASSYSGGTVYGYTF. The gene calls are TRBV6-5 and TRBJ1-2; D is unresolved. Deletions cut 0 bases from V and 5 bases from J, with 13 bases between. The germline gives CDR1 MNHEY, CDR2 SVGAGI. CDR3 size: 15 residues.

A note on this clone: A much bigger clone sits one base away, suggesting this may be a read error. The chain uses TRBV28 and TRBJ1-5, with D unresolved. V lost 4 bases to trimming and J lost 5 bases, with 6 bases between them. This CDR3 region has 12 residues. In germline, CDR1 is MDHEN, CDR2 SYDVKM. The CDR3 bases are TGTGCCAGCAGTTCCGGGGATCAGCCCCAGCATTTT. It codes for CASSSGDQPQHF.

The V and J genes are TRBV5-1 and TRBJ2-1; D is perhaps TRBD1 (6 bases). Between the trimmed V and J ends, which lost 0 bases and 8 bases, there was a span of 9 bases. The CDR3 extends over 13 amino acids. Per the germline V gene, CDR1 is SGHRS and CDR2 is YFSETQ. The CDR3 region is CASSLGRGDEQFF. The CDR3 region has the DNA TGCGCCAGCAGCTTGGGCAGGGGAGATGAGCAGTTCTTC.

This CDR3 is CASSGSEGQDTGELFF. As DNA, the CDR3 is TGTGCCAGCAGTGGTTCTGAGGGACAGGACACCGGGGAGCTGTTTTTT. This rearrangement joins TRBV6-1 to TRBJ2-2, with 8 bases lining up with TRBD1. J lost 3 bases, V lost 4 bases, and 7 bases had no gene match. CDR3 length equals 16 residues. The V gene's germline CDR1 is MNHNS and CDR2 SASEGT.

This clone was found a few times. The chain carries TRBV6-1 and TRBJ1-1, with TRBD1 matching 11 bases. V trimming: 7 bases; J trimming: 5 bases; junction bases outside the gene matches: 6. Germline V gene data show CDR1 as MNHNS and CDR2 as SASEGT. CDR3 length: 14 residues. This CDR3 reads CASKWDRGETEAFF. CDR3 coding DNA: TGTGCCAGCAAATGGGACAGGGGGGAAACTGAAGCTTTCTTT.

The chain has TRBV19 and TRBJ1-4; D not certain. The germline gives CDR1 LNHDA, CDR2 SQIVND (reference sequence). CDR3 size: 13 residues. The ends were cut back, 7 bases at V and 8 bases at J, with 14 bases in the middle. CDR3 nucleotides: TGTGCCAGTACCGGGAGCCTCGGGGAAAAACTGTTTTTT. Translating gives CASTGSLGEKLFF.

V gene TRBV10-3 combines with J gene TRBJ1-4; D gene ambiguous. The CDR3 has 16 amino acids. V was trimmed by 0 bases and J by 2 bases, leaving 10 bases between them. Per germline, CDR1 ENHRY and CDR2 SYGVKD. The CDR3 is CAISESPGETNEKLFF. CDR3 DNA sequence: TGTGCCATCAGTGAGTCGCCAGGCGAGACTAATGAAAAACTGTTTTTT.

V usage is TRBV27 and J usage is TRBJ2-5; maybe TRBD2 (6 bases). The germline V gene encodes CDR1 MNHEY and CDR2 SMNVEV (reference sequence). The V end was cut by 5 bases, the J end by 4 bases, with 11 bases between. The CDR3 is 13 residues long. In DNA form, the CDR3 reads TGTGCCAGCAGTCCACGGAGGGGAGAGACCCAGTACTTC. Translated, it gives CASSPRRGETQYF.

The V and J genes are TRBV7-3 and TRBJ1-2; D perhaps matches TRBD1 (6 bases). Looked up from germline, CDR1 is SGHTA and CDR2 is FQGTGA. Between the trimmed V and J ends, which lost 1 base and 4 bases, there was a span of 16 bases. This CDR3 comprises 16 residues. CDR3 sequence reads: CASSLIGGTPSYGYTF. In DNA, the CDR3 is TGTGCCAGCAGCTTAATTGGGGGCACCCCAAGCTATGGCTACACCTTC. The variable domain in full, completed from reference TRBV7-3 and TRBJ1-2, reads GAGVSQTPSNKVTEKGKYVELRCDPISGHTALYWYRQSLGQGPEFLIYFQGTGAADDSGLPNDRFFAVRPEGSVSTLKIQRTERGDSAVYLCASSLIGGTPSYGYTFGSGTRLTVV.

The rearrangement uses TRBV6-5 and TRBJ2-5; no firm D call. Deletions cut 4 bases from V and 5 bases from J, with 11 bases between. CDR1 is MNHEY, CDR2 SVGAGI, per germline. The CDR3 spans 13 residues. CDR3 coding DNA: TGTGCCAGCAGTTTCCAGAACCCGGAGACCCAGTACTTC. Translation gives CASSFQNPETQYF.

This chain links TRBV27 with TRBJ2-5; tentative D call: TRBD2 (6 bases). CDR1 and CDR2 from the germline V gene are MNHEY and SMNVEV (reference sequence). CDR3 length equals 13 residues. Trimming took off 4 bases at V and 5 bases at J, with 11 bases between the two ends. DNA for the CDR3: TGTGCCAGCAGTTCGACTAGTTGGGAGACCCAGTACTTC. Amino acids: CASSSTSWETQYF.

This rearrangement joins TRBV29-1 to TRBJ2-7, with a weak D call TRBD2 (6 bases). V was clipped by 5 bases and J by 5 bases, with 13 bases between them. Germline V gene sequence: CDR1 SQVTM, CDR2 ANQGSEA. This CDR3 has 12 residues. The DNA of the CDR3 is TGCAGCGTTTTTGGAGGGCGGGACGAGCAGTACTTC. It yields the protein CSVFGGRDEQYF.

The DNA of the CDR3 is TGCGCCAGCAGCTTACAGGAGAGATCATACAATGAGCAGTTCTTC. Protein product: CASSLQERSYNEQFF. V and J are TRBV4-1 and TRBJ2-1, with D perhaps TRBD1 (5 bases). V dropped 5 bases and J dropped 4 bases, with 15 bases sitting between them. Germline CDR1 MGHRA, CDR2 YSYEKL. The CDR3 loop spans 15 amino acids.

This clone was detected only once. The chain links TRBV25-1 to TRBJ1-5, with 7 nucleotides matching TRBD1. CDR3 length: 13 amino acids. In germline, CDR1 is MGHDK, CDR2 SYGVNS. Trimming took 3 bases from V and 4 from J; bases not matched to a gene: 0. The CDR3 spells CASSDRGNQPQHF. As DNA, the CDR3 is TGTGCCAGCAGTGACAGGGGGAATCAGCCCCAGCATTTT.

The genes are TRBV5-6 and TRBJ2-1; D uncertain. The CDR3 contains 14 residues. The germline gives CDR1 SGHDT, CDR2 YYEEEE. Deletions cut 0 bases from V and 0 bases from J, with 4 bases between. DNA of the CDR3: TGTGCCAGCAGCTTGGCCGTCTCCTACAATGAGCAGTTCTTC. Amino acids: CASSLAVSYNEQFF.

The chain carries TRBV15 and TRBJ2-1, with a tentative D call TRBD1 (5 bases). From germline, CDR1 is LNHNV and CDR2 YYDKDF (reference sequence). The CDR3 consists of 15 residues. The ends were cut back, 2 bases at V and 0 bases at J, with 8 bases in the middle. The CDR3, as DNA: TGTGCCACCAGCAGACAGGGATTCTCCTACAATGAGCAGTTCTTC. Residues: CATSRQGFSYNEQFF.